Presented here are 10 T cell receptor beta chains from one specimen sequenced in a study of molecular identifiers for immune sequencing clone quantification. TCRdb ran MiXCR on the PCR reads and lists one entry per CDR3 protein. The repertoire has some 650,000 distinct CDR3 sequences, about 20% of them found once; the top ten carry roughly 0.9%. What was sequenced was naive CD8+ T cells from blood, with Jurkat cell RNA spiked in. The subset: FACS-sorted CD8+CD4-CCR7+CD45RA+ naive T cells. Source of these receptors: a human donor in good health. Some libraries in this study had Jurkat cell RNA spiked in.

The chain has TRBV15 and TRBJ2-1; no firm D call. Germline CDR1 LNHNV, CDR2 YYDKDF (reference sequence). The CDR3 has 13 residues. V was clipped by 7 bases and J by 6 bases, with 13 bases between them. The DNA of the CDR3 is TGTGCCACCACAGAGTTCCTGCCCAATGAGCAGTTCTTC. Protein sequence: CATTEFLPNEQFF. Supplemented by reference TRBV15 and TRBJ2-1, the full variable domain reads DAMVIQNPRYQVTQFGKPVTLSCSQTLNHNVMYWYQQKSSQAPKLLFHYYDKDFNNEADTPDNFQSRRPNTSFCFLDIRSPGLGDTAMYLCATTEFLPNEQFFGPGTRLTVL.

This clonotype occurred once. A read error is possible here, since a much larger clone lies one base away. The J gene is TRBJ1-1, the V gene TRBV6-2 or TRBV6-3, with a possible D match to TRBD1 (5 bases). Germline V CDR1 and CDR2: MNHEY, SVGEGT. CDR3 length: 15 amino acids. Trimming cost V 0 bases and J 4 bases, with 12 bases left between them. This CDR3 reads CASSYSTVMSTEAFF. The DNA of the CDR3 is TGTGCCAGCAGTTACTCGACAGTGATGAGCACTGAAGCTTTCTTT.

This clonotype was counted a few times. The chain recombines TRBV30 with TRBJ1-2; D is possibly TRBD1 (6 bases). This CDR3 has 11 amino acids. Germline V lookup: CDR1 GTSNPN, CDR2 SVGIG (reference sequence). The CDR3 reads CAEGGMEGYTF. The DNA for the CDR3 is TGTGCGGAGGGGGGGATGGAGGGCTACACCTTC.

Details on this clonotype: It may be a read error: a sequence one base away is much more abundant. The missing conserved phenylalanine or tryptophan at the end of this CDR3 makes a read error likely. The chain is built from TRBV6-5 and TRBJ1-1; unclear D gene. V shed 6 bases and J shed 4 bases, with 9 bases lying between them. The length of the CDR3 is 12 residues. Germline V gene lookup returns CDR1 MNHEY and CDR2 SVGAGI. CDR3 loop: CASREESTEAFL. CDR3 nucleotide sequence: TGTGCCAGCAGGGAGGAAAGCACTGAAGCTTTCTTA.

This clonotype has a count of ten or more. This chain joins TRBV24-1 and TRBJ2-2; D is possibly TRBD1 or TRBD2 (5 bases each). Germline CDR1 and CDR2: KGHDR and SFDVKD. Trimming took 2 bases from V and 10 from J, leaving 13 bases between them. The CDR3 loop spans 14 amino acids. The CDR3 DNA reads TGTGCCACCAGTGATTCCCGAGCCGGGACGGAGCTGTTTTTT. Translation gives CATSDSRAGTELFF.

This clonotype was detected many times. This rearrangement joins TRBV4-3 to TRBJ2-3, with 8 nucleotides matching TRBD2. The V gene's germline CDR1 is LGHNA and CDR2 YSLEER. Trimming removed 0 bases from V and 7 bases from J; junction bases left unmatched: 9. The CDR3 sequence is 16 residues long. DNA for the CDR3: TGCGCCAGCAGCCAAGATTCAGCGGGAGTGGGGTATACGCAGTATTTT. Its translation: CASSQDSAGVGYTQYF.

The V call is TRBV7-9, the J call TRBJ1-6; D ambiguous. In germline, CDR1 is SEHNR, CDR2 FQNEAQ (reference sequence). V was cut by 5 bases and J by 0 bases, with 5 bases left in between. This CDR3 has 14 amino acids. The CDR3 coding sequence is TGTGCCAGCAGCCTCGACTCCTATAATTCACCCCTCCACTTT. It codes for CASSLDSYNSPLHF.

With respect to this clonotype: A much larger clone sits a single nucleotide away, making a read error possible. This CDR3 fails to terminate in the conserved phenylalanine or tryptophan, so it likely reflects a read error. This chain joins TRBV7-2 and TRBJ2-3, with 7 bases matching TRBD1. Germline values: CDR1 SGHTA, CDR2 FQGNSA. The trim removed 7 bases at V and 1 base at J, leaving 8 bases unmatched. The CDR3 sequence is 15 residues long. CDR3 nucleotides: TGTGCCAGCACCAACCCCGACAGGGGCACAGATACGCAGTATTCT. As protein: CASTNPDRGTDTQYS.

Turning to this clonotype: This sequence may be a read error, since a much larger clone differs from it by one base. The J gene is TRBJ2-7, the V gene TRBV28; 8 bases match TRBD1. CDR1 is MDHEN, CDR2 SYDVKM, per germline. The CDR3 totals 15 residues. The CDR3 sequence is CASSSRQGWGPEQCF. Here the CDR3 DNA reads TGTGCCAGCAGTTCCCGACAGGGGTGGGGTCCCGAGCAGTGCTTC.

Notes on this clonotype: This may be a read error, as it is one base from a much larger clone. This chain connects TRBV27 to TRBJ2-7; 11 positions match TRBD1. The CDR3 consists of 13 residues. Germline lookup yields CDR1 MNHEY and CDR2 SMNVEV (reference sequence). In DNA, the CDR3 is TGTGCCAGCAGTTTGGACAGGGGGCGCGAGCAGCACTTC. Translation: CASSLDRGREQHF.